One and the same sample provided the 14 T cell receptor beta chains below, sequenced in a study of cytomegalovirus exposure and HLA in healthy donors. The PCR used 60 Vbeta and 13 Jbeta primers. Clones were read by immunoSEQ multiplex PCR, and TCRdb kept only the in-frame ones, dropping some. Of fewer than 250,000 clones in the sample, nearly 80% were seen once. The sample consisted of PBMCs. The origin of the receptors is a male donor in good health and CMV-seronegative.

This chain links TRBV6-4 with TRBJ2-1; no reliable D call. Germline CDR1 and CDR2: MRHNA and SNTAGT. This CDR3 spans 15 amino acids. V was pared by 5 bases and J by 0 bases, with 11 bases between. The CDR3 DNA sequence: TGTGCCAGCAGTAACGCGGCCTCCTCCTACAATGAGCAGTTCTTC. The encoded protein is CASSNAASSYNEQFF.

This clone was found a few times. This CDR3 is CASSFSDRENTIYF. In DNA form, the CDR3 reads TGTGCCAGCAGTTTCTCTGACAGGGAAAACACCATATATTTT. This chain uses TRBV28 with TRBJ1-3; TRBD1 aligns across 7 bases. The trim removed 3 bases at V and 6 bases at J, leaving 5 bases unmatched. This CDR3 spans 14 amino acids. Germline V gene lookup returns CDR1 MDHEN and CDR2 SYDVKM.

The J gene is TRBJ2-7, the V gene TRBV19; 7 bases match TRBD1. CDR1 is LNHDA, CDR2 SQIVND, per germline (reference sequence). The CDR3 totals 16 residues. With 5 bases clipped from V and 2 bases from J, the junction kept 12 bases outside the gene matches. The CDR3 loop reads CASSYPGQAEPYEQYF. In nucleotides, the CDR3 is TGTGCCAGTAGTTATCCCGGACAGGCGGAACCCTACGAGCAGTACTTC.

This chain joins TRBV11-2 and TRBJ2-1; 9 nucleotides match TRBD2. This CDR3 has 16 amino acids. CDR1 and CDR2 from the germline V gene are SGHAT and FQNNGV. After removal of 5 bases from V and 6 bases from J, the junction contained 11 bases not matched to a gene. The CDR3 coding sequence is TGTGCCAGCAGCCCGTACATAGCGGGAGCGTTCAATGAGCAGTTCTTC. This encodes CASSPYIAGAFNEQFF.

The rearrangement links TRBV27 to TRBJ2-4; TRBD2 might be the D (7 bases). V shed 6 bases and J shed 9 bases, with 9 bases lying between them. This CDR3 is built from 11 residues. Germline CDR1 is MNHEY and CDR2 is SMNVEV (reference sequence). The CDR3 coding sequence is TGTGCCAGCAGACGGGGGGCCATTCAGTACTTC. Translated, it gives CASRRGAIQYF.

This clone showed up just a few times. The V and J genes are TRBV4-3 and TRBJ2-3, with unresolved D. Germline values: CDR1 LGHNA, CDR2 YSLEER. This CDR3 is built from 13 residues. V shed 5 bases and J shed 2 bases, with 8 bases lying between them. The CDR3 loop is CASSTLPTDTQYF. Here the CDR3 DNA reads TGCGCCAGCAGCACACTACCCACAGATACGCAGTATTTT.

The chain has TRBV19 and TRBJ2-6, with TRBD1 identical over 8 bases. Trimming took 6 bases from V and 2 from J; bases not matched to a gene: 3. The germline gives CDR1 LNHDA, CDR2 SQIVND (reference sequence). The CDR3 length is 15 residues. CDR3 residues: CASRRQGTGANVLTF. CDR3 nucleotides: TGTGCCAGTAGGAGACAGGGGACTGGGGCCAACGTCCTGACTTTC.

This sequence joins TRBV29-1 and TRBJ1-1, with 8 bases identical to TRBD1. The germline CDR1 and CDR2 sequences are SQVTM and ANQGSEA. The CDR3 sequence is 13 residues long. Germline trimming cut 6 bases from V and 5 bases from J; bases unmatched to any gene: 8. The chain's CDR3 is CSVRGQGRTEAFF. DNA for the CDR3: TGCAGCGTACGCGGACAGGGAAGAACTGAAGCTTTCTTT.

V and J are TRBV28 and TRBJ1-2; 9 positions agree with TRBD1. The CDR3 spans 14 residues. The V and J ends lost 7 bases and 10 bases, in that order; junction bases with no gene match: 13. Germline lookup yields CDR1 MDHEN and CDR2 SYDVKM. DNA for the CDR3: TGTGCCAGCACCACCGGACAGGGGATTAAAACCTACACCTTC. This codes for CASTTGQGIKTYTF.

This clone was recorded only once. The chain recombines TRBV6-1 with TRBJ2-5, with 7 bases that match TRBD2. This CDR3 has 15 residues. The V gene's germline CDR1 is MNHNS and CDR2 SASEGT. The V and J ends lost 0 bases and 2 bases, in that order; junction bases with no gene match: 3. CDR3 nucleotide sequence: TGTGCCAGCAGTGAAGCTGGGGGGGGACAAGAGACCCAGTACTTC. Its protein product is CASSEAGGGQETQYF.

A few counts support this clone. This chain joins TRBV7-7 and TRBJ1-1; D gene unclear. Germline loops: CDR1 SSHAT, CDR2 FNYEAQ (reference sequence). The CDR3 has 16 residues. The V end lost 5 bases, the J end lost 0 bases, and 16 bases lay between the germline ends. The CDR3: CASSRREPGLNTEAFF. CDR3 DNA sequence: TGTGCCAGCAGCCGCCGGGAGCCCGGGCTGAACACTGAAGCTTTCTTT.

DNA of the CDR3: TGTGCCAGCAGCGTAGCTCTGGGGCGGGGCAAGGGTAATGAGCAGTTCTTC. Its protein is CASSVALGRGKGNEQFF. This rearrangement joins TRBV9 to TRBJ2-1; D possibly corresponds to TRBD2 (6 bases). CDR1 and CDR2 from the germline V gene are SGDLS and YYNGEE. The germline V and J ends were trimmed by 0 bases and 7 bases, with 20 bases remaining between them. The length of the CDR3 is 17 residues.

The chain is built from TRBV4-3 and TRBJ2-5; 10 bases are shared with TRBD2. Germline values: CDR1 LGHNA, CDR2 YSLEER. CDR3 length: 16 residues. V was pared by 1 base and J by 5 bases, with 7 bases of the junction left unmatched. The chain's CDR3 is CASSQAPTSGSETQYF. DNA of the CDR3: TGCGCCAGCAGCCAAGCCCCGACTAGCGGGTCTGAGACCCAGTACTTC.

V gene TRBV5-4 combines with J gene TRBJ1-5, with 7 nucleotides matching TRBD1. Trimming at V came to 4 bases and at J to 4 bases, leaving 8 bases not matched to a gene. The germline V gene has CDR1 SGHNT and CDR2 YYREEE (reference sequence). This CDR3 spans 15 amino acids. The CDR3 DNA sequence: TGTGCCAGCAGCATAGAAGGGGGCTGGAATCAGCCCCAGCATTTT. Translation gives CASSIEGGWNQPQHF.